Sequencing of this T cell receptor (beta chain) was carried out in a study of multiple sclerosis patients with progressive multifocal leukoencephalopathy. This table comes from immunoSEQ multiplex PCR, and its TCRdb copy is limited to in-frame clones, with some not included. This sample has tens of thousands of clones, with more than 80% found just once. As for time point: time of PML onset. Between roughly 16 and 56 months of natalizumab therapy passed before PML developed in these natalizumab-treated patients. T3 refers to blood collected at the onset of PML. The source is a woman in her twenties or thirties with progressive multifocal leukoencephalopathy. This specimen was PBMCs, taken from a patient treated with natalizumab.

CDR3 residues: CASSVKLAGLADTQYF. CDR3 coding DNA: TGTGCCAGCAGTGTAAAACTAGCGGGACTAGCGGATACGCAGTATTTT. The chain uses TRBV6-1 and TRBJ2-3, with 10 nucleotides matching TRBD2. J lost 6 bases, V lost 4 bases, and 10 bases had no gene match. The CDR3 has 16 residues. CDR1 MNHNS and CDR2 SASEGT come from the germline V gene.